The next 9 T cell receptor beta chains were all read from a single sample in a study of cytomegalovirus exposure and HLA in healthy donors (dated by TCRdb to between 2016 and 2019). Library preparation used the immunoSEQ multiplex PCR assay. The multiplex PCR relied on a mix of 60 forward primers for TCR Vbeta segments and 13 reverse primers for TCR Jbeta segments. TCRdb mirrors the immuneACCESS table, restricted to in-frame sequences. Some clones are absent from its copies; in checked studies, under half trace to an unresolved V gene, and the reason for the others is unknown. The sample has around 140,000 clones on record, 85% to 90% of them singletons. The leading ten clones occupy more than 4% of the sample. The specimen was PBMCs. These receptors were obtained from a young woman in good health and CMV-seronegative.

V gene TRBV9 combines with J gene TRBJ2-7; TRBD1 agrees at 7 bases. The V gene's germline CDR1 is SGDLS and CDR2 YYNGEE. The ends lost 3 bases at V and 2 bases at J; junction bases unmatched: 11. The CDR3 contains 16 residues. The CDR3 loop is CASSANPTTGTYEQYF. The DNA of the CDR3 is TGTGCCAGCAGCGCAAACCCCACGACAGGGACCTACGAGCAGTACTTC.

J is TRBJ1-3 and V is TRBV10-3, with 7 bases fitting TRBD1. After removal of 3 bases from V and 0 bases from J, the junction contained 2 bases not matched to a gene. The CDR3 spans 15 residues. The V gene's germline CDR1 is ENHRY and CDR2 SYGVKD. The CDR3, as DNA: TGTGCCATCAGTGAAGGGGGCGGCTCTGGAAACACCATATATTTT. It yields the protein CAISEGGGSGNTIYF.

The chain combines TRBV4-1 with TRBJ2-2; 10 bases fit TRBD1. Losses at the gene ends were 5 bases for V and 7 bases for J; bases not matched to a gene: 10. Germline values: CDR1 MGHRA, CDR2 YSYEKL. This CDR3 has 16 residues. This chain's CDR3 is CASSDQTGGGGGELFF. CDR3 sequence (DNA): TGCGCCAGCAGCGACCAGACAGGGGGCGGGGGCGGGGAGCTGTTTTTT.

The gene calls are TRBV30 and TRBJ1-1; possible D gene TRBD1, 6 bases. The CDR3 has 16 amino acids. Trimming removed 4 bases at V and 1 base at J, with 19 bases between. The germline V gene encodes CDR1 GTSNPN and CDR2 SVGIG (reference sequence). The CDR3 DNA follows: TGTGCCTGGAATGTGGGGGCAGGGGCGAAGAACACTGAAGCTTTCTTT. This sequence encodes CAWNVGAGAKNTEAFF.

The CDR3 DNA sequence: TGTGCCAGCACCCGACTAGCGGGAGGTCCCTACGAGCAGTACTTC. It yields the protein CASTRLAGGPYEQYF. This chain links TRBV28 with TRBJ2-7; 13 bases match TRBD2. This CDR3 is built from 15 residues. Germline CDR1 reads MDHEN; CDR2 reads SYDVKM. The junction had 5 bases not matched to a gene; V was cut back by 7 bases and J by 2 bases.

The chain couples TRBV19 to TRBJ1-1, with 7 bases that match TRBD1. The CDR3 has 18 residues. Germline V lookup: CDR1 LNHDA, CDR2 SQIVND (reference sequence). V was pared by 1 base and J by 0 bases, with 11 bases of the junction left unmatched. CDR3 bases: TGTGCCAGTAGTATAGGCCCCCCCCCGGGACAGCTGAACACTGAAGCTTTCTTT. Its translation is CASSIGPPPGQLNTEAFF.

The chain recombines TRBV11-3 with TRBJ2-2; 9 positions match TRBD2. This CDR3 region has 15 residues. Trimming removed 4 bases from V and 5 bases from J; junction bases left unmatched: 5. CDR1 and CDR2 (germline): SGHNT, YENEEA. CDR3 region: CASSWGLAGTGELFF. The CDR3 DNA reads TGTGCCAGCAGCTGGGGGCTAGCGGGAACCGGGGAGCTGTTTTTT. Full variable domain (rest looked up from reference TRBV11-3 and TRBJ2-2): EAGVVQSPRYKIIEKKQPVAFWCNPISGHNTLYWYLQNLGQGPELLIRYENEEAVDDSQLPKDRFSAERLKGVDSTLKIQPAELGDSAVYLCASSWGLAGTGELFFGEGSRLTVL.

This clone was seen once. The chain carries TRBV7-9 and TRBJ2-5; maybe TRBD2 (7 bases). The CDR3 extends over 17 amino acids. Germline CDR1 reads SEHNR; CDR2 reads FQNEAQ (reference sequence). Trimming took off 1 base at V and 2 bases at J, with 17 bases between the two ends. The CDR3 loop reads CASSLGVEGGRQETQYF. The CDR3 coding sequence is TGTGCCAGCAGCTTAGGGGTTGAGGGGGGGCGTCAAGAGACCCAGTACTTC.

V and J are TRBV27 and TRBJ2-2; 7 bases are shared with TRBD1. The CDR3 contains 15 residues. Germline trimming cut 2 bases from V and 4 bases from J; bases unmatched to any gene: 4. Germline V gene lookup returns CDR1 MNHEY and CDR2 SMNVEV (reference sequence). CDR3 coding DNA: TGTGCCAGCAGTTTAGGTACAGGGGTCACCGGGGAGCTGTTTTTT. It encodes CASSLGTGVTGELFF.